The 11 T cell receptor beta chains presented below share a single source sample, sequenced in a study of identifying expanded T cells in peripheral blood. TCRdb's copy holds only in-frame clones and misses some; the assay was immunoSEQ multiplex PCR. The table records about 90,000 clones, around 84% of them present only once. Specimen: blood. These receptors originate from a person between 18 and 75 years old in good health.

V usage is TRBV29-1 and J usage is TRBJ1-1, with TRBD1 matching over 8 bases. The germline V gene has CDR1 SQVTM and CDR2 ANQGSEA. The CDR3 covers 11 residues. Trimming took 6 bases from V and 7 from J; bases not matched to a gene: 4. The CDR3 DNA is TGCAGCGTCAGGGGGCGGGGTGAAGCTTTCTTT. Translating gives CSVRGRGEAFF. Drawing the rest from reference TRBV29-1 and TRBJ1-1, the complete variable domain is SAVISQKPSRDICQRGTSLTIQCQVDSQVTMMFWYRQQPGQSLTLIATANQGSEATYESGFVIDKFPISRPNLTFSTLTVSNMSPEDSSIYLCSVRGRGEAFFGQGTRLTVV.

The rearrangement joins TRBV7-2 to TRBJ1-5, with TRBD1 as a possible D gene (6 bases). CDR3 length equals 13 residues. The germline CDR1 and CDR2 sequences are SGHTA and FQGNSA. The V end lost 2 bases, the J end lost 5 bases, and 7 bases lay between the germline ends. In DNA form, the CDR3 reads TGTGCCAGCAGCTTAAAGGGGGATCAGCCCCAGCATTTT. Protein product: CASSLKGDQPQHF.

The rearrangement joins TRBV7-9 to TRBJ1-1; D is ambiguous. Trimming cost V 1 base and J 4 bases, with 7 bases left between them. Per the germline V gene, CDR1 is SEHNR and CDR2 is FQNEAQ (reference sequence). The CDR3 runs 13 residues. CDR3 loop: CASSLDRATEAFF. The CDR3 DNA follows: TGTGCCAGCAGCTTAGATAGGGCCACTGAAGCTTTCTTT.

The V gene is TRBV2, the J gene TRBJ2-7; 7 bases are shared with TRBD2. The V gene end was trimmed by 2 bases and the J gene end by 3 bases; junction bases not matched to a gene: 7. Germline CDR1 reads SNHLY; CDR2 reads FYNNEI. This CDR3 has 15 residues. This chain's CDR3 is CASSECCGRLYEQYF. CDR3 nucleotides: TGTGCCAGCAGTGAATGTTGCGGGAGACTCTACGAGCAGTACTTC.

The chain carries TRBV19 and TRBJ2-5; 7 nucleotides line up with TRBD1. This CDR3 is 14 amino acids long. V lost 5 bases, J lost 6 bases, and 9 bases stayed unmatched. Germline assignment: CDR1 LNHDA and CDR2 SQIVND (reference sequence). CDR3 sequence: CASSQGGGLKTQYF. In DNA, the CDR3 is TGTGCCAGTAGTCAAGGGGGCGGCTTGAAGACCCAGTACTTC.

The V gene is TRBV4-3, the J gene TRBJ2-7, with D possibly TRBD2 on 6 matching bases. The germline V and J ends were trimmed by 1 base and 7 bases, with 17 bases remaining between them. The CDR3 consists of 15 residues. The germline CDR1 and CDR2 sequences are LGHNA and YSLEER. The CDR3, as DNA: TGCGCCAGCAGCCAAGGGGGGACGCCGGGGAGGGAGCAGTACTTC. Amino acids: CASSQGGTPGREQYF.

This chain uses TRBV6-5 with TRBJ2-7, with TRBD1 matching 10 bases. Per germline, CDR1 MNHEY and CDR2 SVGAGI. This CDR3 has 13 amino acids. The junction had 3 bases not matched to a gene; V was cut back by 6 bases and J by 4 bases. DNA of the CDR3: TGTGCCAGCAGACGGGACAGGGGATACGAGCAGTACTTC. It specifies CASRRDRGYEQYF.

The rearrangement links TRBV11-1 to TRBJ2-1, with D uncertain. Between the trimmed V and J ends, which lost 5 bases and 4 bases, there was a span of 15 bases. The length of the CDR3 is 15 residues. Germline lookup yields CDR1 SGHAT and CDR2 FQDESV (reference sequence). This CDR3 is CASSPDPVGYNEQFF. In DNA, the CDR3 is TGTGCCAGCAGCCCCGACCCGGTTGGGTACAATGAGCAGTTCTTC.

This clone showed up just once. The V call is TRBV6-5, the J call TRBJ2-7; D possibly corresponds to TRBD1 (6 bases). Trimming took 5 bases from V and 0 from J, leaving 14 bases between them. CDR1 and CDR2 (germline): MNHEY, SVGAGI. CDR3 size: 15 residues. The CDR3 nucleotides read TGTGCCAGCAGTAGGACAGCGACTATCTCCTACGAGCAGTACTTC. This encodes CASSRTATISYEQYF.

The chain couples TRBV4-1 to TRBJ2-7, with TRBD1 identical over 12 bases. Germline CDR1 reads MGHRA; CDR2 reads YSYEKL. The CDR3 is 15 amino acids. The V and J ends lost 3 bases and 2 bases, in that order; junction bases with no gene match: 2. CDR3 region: CASSQGQGAAYEQYF. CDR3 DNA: TGCGCCAGCAGCCAGGGACAGGGGGCGGCCTACGAGCAGTACTTC.

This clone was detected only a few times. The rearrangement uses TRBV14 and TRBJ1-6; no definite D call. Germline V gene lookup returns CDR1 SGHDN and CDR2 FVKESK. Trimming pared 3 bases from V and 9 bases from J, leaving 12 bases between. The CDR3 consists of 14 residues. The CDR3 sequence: CASSQRVAGSPLHF. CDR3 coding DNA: TGTGCCAGCAGCCAGAGGGTGGCTGGTTCACCCCTCCACTTT.